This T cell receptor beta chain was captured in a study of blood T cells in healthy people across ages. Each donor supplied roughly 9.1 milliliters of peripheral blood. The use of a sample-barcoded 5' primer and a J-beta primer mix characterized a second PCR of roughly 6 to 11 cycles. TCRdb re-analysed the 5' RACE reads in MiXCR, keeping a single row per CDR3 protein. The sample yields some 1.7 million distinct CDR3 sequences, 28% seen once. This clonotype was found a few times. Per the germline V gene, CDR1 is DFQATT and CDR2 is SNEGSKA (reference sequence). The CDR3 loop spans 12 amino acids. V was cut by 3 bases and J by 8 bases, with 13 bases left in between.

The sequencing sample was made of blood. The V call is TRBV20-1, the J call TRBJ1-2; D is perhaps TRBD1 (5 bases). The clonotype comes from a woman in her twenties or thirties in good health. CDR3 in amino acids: CSARGREEGYTF. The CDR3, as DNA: TGCAGTGCTAGGGGCAGGGAGGAAGGCTACACCTTC.